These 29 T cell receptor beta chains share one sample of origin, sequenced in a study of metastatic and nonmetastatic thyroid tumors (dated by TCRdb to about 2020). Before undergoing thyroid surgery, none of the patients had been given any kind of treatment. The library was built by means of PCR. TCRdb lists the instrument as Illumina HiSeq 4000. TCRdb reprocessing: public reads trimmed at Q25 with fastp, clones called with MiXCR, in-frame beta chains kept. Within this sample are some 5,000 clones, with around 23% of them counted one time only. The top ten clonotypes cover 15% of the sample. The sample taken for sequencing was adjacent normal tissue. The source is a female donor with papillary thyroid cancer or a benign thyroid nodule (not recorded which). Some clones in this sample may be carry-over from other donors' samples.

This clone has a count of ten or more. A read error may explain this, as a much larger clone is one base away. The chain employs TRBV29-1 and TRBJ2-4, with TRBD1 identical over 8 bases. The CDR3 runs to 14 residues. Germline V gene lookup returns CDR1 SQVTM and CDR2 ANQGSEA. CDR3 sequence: CGVEGAGGADIQYF. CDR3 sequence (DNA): TGCGGCGTTGAAGGGGCAGGGGGCGCGGACATTCAGTACTTC.

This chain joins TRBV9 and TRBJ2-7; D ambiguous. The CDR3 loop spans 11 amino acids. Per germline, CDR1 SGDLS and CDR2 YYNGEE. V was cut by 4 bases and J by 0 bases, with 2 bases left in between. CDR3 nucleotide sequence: TGTGCCAGCAGCCCCTCCTACGAGCAGTACTTC. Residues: CASSPSYEQYF.

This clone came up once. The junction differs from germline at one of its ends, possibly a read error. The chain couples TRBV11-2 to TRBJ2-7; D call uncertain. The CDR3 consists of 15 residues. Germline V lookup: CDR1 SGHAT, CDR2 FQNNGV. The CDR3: CASILNPALTYEQYF. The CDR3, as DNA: TGTGCCAGCATCTTAAACCCGGCCCTTACCTACGAGCAGTACTTC.

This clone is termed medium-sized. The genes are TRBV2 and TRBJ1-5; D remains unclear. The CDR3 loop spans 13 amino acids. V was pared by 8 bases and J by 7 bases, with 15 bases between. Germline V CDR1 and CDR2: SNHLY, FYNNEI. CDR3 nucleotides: TGTGCCAGCTATGGAGGCGGGCGCCAGCCCCAGCATTTT. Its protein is CASYGGGRQPQHF.

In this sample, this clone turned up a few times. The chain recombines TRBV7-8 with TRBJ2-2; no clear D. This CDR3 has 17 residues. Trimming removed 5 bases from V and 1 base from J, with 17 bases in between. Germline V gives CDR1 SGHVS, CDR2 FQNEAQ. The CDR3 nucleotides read TGTGCCAGCAGCCAGGCCGGTTCTTCGTGGAACACCGGGGAGCTGTTTTTT. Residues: CASSQAGSSWNTGELFF.

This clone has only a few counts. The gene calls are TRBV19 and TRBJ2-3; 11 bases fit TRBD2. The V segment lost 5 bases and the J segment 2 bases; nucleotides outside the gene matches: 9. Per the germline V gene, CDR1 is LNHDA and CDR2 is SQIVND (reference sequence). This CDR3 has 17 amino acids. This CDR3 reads CASSPILAGDDTDTQYF. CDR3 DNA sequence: TGTGCCAGTAGTCCAATACTAGCGGGAGACGACACAGATACGCAGTATTTT.

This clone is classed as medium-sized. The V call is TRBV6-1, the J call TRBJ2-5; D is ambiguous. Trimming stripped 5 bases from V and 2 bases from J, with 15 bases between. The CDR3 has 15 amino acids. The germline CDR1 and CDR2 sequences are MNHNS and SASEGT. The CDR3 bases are TGTGCCAGCAGTCCCGGTTGGACGTCACAAGAGACCCAGTACTTC. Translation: CASSPGWTSQETQYF.

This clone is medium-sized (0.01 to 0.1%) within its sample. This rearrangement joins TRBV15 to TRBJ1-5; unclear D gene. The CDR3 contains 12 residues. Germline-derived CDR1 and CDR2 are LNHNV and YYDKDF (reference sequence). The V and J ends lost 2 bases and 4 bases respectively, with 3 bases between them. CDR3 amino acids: CATSRPNQPQHF. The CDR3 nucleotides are TGTGCCACCAGCAGACCGAATCAGCCCCAGCATTTT.

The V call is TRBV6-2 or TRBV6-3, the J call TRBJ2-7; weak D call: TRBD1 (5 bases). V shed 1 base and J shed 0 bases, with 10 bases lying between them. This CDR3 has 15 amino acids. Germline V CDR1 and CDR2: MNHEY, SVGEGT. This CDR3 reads CASSYLGPNSYEQYF. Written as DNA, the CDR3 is TGTGCCAGCAGTTACTTGGGGCCAAACTCCTACGAGCAGTACTTC.

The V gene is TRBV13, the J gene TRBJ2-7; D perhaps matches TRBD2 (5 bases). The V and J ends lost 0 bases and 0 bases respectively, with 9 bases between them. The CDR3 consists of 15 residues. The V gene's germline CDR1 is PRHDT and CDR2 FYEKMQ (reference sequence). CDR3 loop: CASSLGGRSSYEQYF. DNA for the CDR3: TGTGCCAGCAGCTTAGGGGGGAGAAGCTCCTACGAGCAGTACTTC.

The CDR3 region has the DNA TGCAGTGCTAGACCCTTCTCAGACTCTGGGGCCAACGTCCTGACTTTC. As protein: CSARPFSDSGANVLTF. The J gene is TRBJ2-6, the V gene TRBV20-1; D unclear. V was trimmed by 2 bases and J by 0 bases, leaving 11 bases between them. Looked up from germline, CDR1 is DFQATT and CDR2 is SNEGSKA (reference sequence). The CDR3 has 16 residues.

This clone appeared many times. The CDR3 DNA follows: TGTGCCAGCAGCCATTCCAGGGTGACTGGGGAGCTGTTTTTT. Residues: CASSHSRVTGELFF. The chain joins TRBV14 to TRBJ2-2; D possibly corresponds to TRBD1 (5 bases). The V end was cut by 3 bases, the J end by 8 bases, with 13 bases between. The CDR3 is 14 amino acids. Germline CDR1 reads SGHDN; CDR2 reads FVKESK.

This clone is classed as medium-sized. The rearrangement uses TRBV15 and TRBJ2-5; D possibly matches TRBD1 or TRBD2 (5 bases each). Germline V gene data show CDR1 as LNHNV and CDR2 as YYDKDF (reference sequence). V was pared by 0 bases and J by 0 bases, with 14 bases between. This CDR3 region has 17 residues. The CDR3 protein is CATSREPGRTYQETQYF. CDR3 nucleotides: TGTGCCACCAGCAGAGAGCCGGGACGGACGTACCAAGAGACCCAGTACTTC.

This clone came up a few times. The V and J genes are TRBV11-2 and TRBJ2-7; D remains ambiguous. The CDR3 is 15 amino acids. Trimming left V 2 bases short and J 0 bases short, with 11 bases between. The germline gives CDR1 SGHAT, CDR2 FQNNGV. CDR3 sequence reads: CASSLPGRSSYEQYF. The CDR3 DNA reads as TGTGCCAGCAGCTTACCGGGCAGGAGCTCCTACGAGCAGTACTTC.

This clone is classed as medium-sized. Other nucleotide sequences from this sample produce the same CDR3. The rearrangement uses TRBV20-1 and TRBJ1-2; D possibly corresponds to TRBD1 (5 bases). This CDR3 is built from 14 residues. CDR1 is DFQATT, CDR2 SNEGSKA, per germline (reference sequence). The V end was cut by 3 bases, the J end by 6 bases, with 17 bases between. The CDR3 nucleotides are TGCAGTGCTAGTCCCTCGGGGACGGGGGATGGCTACACCTTC. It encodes CSASPSGTGDGYTF.

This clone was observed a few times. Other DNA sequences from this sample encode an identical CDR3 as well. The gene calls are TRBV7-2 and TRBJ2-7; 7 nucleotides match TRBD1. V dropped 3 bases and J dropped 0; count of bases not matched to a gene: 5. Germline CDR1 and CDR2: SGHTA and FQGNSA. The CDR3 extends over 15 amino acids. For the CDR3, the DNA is TGTGCCAGCAGCTTCCGGGACAGCCTCTCCTACGAGCAGTACTTC. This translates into CASSFRDSLSYEQYF.

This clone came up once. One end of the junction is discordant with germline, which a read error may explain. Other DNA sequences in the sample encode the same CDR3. The CDR3, as DNA: TGTGCTAGCAGCTACCCCCGGCCCCTGACAGGCTACACCTTC. Translating gives CASSYPRPLTGYTF. V usage is TRBV7-7 and J usage is TRBJ1-2; D is undetermined. Per the germline V gene, CDR1 is SSHAT and CDR2 is FNYEAQ (reference sequence). The CDR3 covers 14 residues.

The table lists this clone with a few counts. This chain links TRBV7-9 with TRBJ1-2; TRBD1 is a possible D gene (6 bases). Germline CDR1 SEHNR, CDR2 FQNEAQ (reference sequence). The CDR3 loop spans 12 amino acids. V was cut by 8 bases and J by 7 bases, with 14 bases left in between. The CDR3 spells CASLGARGGYTF. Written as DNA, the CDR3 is TGTGCCAGCTTGGGGGCCAGAGGTGGCTACACCTTC.

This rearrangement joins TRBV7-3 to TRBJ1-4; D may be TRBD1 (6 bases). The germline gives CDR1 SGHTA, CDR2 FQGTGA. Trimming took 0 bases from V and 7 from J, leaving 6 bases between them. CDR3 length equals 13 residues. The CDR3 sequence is CASSLTGGEKLFF. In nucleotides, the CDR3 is TGTGCCAGCAGCTTAACAGGGGGTGAAAAACTGTTTTTT. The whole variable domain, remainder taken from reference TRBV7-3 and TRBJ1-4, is GAGVSQTPSNKVTEKGKYVELRCDPISGHTALYWYRQSLGQGPEFLIYFQGTGAADDSGLPNDRFFAVRPEGSVSTLKIQRTERGDSAVYLCASSLTGGEKLFFGSGTQLSVL.

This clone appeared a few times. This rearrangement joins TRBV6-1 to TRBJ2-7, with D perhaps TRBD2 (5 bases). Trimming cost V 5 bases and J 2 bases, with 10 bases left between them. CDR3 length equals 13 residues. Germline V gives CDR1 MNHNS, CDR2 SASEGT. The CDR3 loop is CASSSGLTYEQYF. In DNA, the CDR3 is TGTGCCAGCAGTTCCGGACTCACCTACGAGCAGTACTTC.

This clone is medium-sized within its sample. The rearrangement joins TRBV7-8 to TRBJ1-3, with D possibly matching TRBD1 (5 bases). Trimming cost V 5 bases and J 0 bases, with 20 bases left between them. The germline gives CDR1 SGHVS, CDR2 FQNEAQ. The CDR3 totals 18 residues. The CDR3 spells CASSPRSRQLGSGNTIYF. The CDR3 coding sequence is TGTGCCAGCAGCCCTCGTTCCCGACAGTTGGGCTCTGGAAACACCATATATTTT.

The CDR3 loop reads CSAKGGQGDGYTF. The CDR3 bases are TGCAGTGCTAAGGGGGGACAGGGAGACGGCTACACCTTC. V gene TRBV20-1 combines with J gene TRBJ1-2; 9 bases map to TRBD1. Germline V lookup: CDR1 DFQATT, CDR2 SNEGSKA (reference sequence). The CDR3 extends over 13 amino acids. V gave up 4 bases and J gave up 8 bases; unmatched junction bases: 8.

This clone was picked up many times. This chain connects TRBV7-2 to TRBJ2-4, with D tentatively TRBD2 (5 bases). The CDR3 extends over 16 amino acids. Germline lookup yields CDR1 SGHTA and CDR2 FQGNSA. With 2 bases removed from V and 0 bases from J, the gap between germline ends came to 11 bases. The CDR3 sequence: CASSLSGVLAKNIQYF. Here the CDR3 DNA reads TGTGCCAGCAGCTTAAGCGGAGTACTAGCCAAAAACATTCAGTACTTC.

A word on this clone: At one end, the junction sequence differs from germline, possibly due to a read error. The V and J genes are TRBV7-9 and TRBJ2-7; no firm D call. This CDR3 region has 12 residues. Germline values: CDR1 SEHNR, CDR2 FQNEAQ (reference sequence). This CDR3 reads CASSLGSSEQYF. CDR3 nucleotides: TGTGCCAGCAGCTTAGGGTCCTCCGAGCAGTACTTC.

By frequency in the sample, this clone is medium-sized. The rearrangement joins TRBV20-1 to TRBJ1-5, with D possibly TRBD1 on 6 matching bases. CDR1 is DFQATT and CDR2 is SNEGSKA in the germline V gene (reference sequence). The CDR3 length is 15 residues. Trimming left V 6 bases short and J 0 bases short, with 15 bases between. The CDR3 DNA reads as TGCAGTGCCCTGGGGGCGCGGGATAGCAATCAGCCCCAGCATTTT. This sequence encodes CSALGARDSNQPQHF.

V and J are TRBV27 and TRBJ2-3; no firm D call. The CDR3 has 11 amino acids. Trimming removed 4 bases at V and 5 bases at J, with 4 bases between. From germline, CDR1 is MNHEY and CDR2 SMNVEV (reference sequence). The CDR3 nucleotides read TGTGCCAGCAGTTATGGAGATACGCAGTATTTT. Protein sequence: CASSYGDTQYF.

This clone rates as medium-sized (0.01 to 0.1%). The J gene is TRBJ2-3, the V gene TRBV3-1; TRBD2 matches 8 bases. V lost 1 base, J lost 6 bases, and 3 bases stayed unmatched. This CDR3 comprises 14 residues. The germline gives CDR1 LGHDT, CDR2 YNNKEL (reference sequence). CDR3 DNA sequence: TGTGCCAGCAGCCAAGTGGTAGCGGGGGATACGCAGTATTTT. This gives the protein CASSQVVAGDTQYF.

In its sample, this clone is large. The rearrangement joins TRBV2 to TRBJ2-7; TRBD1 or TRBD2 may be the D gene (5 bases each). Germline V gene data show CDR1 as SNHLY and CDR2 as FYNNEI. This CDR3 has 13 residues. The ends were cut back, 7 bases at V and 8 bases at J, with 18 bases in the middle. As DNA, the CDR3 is TGTGCCAGCAACGGGGACCGAACTACGCAGCAGTACTTC. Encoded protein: CASNGDRTTQQYF. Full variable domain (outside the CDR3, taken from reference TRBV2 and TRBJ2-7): EPEVTQTPSHQVTQMGQEVILRCVPISNHLYFYWYRQILGQKVEFLVSFYNNEISEKSEIFDDQFSVERPDGSNFTLKIRSTKLEDSAMYFCASNGDRTTQQYFGPGTRLTVT.

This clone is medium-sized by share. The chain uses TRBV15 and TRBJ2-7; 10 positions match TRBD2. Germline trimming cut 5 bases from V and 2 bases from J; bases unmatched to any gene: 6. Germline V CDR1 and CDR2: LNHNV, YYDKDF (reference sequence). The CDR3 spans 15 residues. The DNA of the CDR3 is TGTGCCACCAGCCGTGGACTAGCGGAGGCCTACGAGCAGTACTTC. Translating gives CATSRGLAEAYEQYF.